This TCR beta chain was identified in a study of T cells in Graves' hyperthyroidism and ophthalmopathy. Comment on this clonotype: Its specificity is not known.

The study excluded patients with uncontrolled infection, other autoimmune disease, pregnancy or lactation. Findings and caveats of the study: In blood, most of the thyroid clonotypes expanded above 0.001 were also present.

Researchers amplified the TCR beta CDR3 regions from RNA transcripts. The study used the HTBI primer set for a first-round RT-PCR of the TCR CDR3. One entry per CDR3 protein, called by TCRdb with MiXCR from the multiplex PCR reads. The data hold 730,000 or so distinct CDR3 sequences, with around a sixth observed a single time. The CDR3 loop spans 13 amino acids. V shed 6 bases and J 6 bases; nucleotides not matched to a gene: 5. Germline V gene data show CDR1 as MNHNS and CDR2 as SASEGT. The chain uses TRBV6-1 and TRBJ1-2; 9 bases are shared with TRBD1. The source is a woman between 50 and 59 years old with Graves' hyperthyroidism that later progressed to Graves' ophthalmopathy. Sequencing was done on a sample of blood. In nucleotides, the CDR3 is TGTGCCAGCAGCAGGGACAGGGCGGATGGCTACACCTTC. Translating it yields CASSRDRADGYTF.